Listed below are T cell receptor beta chains from one sample, sequenced in a study of synovial regulatory T cells in juvenile arthritis. Measured with immunoSEQ multiplex PCR; TCRdb has only the in-frame clones, and not every one. The table lists roughly 9,900 clones. The sample comprised Treg cells from blood. The receptor source for this set is a donor aged 2-29 years with juvenile idiopathic arthritis. The CDR3 runs from the conserved cysteine through the conserved F or W. Each record gives: J gene, V gene, clone size, CDR3 protein. Size is stated for part of the rows, as once, few or many counts, or as a class when the clone is expanded.

TRBJ1-5 TRBV15 . CATSSGGQGSNQPQHF
TRBJ2-2 TRBV5-6 . CASSLVGSGVANTGELFF
TRBJ1-2 TRBV7-2 . CASSWLGPWFSGYTF
TRBJ1-1 TRBV4-3 . CASSSTLDANTEAFF
TRBJ2-5 TRBV9 . CASSSSLAGGMETQYF
TRBJ2-6 TRBV6-7 . CASNKTGSSGANVLTF
TRBJ2-2 TRBV28 . CASSSPGDTGELFF
TRBJ1-4 TRBV29-1 . CSVSRGNNEKLFF
TRBJ1-5 TRBV29-1 . CSASQGYSNQPQHF
TRBJ2-7 TRBV28 . CASSRTDLMYEQYF
TRBJ1-5 TRBV2 . CASSGYNQPQHF
TRBJ1-5 TRBV6-1 . CASSWLDQPQHF
TRBJ1-1 TRBV5-6 . CASSLVRNTEAFF
TRBJ1-6 TRBV7-6 . CASSSLNRGIYNSPLHF
TRBJ2-5 TRBV7-9 . CASSFSGKEATQYF
TRBJ1-1 TRBV4-2 . CVSSRTPSNTEAFF
TRBJ1-5 TRBV7-6 . CASSLGGRGINQPQHF
TRBJ2-1 TRBV29-1 . CSTSDSYNEQFF
TRBJ2-5 TRBV5-1 . CASSLTGTGAETQYF
TRBJ1-2 TRBV5-6 . CASSLAFNYGYTF
TRBJ1-2 TRBV7-8 . CASSPGSYGYTF
TRBJ2-7 TRBV19 . CASSMTSGSSYEQYF
TRBJ2-7 TRBV19 . CASSTPLDRGTYEQYF
TRBJ2-2 TRBV5-6 . CASRSYRNTGELFF
TRBJ1-3 TRBV30 . CAWNRHSGNTIYF
TRBJ1-2 TRBV27 . CASSLGRNYGYTF
TRBJ2-1 TRBV6-4 medium-sized CASSDGSSYNEQFF
TRBJ1-2 TRBV2 . CASSEETGLAYGYTF
TRBJ1-2 TRBV2 . CASSESAGGAYGYTF
TRBJ2-1 TRBV2 . CASSGGVGDNEQFF
TRBJ1-1 TRBV30 . CAWLNTEASF
TRBJ2-2 TRBV10-1 . CASSGRRVDVAGELFF
TRBJ2-3 TRBV19 . CASSKEGRGASTDTQYF